The 16 T cell receptor beta chains below come from one sample, sequenced in a study of T cell repertoires in cytomegalovirus infection. Their antigens are not known. Each CDR3 protein gets one entry after TCRdb re-called the reads with MiXCR. The sample comprises hundreds of thousands of distinct CDR3 sequences, approximately 31% of which are singletons, and 13% rests with the top ten. The sequences come from cultured CD8+ T cells from PBMCs, collected from culture after CMV antigen stimulation. Source of these receptors: a human donor in good health (CMV status not recorded). Some clones in this sample may be carry-over from other donors' samples.

This clonotype was seen more than once but under ten times. The gene calls are TRBV10-3 and TRBJ2-7; D is ambiguous. The germline V and J ends were trimmed by 6 bases and 5 bases, with 8 bases remaining between them. The CDR3 runs to 11 residues. Germline V gene sequence: CDR1 ENHRY, CDR2 SYGVKD. CDR3: CAISPDDEQYF. Written as DNA, the CDR3 is TGTGCCATCAGCCCGGACGACGAGCAGTACTTC.

The J gene is TRBJ1-5, the V gene TRBV15; TRBD1 aligns across 9 bases. This CDR3 region has 16 residues. CDR1 is LNHNV and CDR2 is YYDKDF in the germline V gene (reference sequence). J lost 1 base, V lost 11 bases, and 12 bases had no gene match. The CDR3 is CALSQGAPMSNQPQHF. CDR3 sequence (DNA): TGTGCCTTATCACAGGGGGCCCCTATGAGCAATCAGCCCCAGCATTTT. The full variable domain, in which reference TRBV15 and TRBJ1-5 provide the parts outside the CDR3, is DAMVIQNPRYQVTQFGKPVTLSCSQTLNHNVMYWYQQKSSQAPKLLFHYYDKDFNNEADTPDNFQSRRPNTSFCFLDIRSPGLGDTAMYLCALSQGAPMSNQPQHFGDGTRLSIL.

The chain uses TRBV27 and TRBJ2-7; 8 bases match TRBD1. CDR3 length: 15 amino acids. Germline V gene sequence: CDR1 MNHEY, CDR2 SMNVEV (reference sequence). J lost 1 base, V lost 6 bases, and 8 bases had no gene match. The CDR3 coding sequence is TGTGCCAGCAGCCTAGGGACAGGCAAATCCTACGAGCAGTACTTC. Its translation is CASSLGTGKSYEQYF.

This clonotype was observed a few times. The chain couples TRBV7-2 to TRBJ2-1; 12 nucleotides match TRBD2. The CDR3 has 16 residues. V lost 3 bases to trimming and J lost 7 bases; unmatched junction nucleotides: 7. Germline loops: CDR1 SGHTA, CDR2 FQGNSA. DNA of the CDR3: TGTGCCAGCAGCTTGCTAGCGGGGGGGCCATTGAATGAGCAGTTCTTC. Translated, it gives CASSLLAGGPLNEQFF.

The genes are TRBV12-3 or TRBV12-4 and TRBJ1-2; D possibly corresponds to TRBD1 (6 bases). The CDR3 consists of 13 residues. In DNA, the CDR3 is TGTGCGGCAGGACAGTCACCGAACTATGGCTACACCTTC. It specifies CAAGQSPNYGYTF.

The CDR3: CASIEGRETQYF. In DNA, the CDR3 is TGTGCCAGCATCGAGGGCCGGGAGACCCAGTACTTC. The V call is TRBV2, the J call TRBJ2-5, with D perhaps matching TRBD2 (5 bases). Germline CDR1 SNHLY, CDR2 FYNNEI. The CDR3 runs to 12 residues. V lost 7 bases, J lost 5 bases, and 11 bases lay in between.

The chain joins TRBV6-1 to TRBJ2-3; 16 bases agree with TRBD2. The V and J ends lost 6 bases and 3 bases, in that order; junction bases with no gene match: 9. The CDR3 length is 18 residues. Germline CDR1 and CDR2: MNHNS and SASEGT. CDR3 bases: TGTGCCAGCAGCTCCCGTGTGGGACTAGCGGGGGGGACAGATACGCAGTATTTT. Protein: CASSSRVGLAGGTDTQYF.

This clonotype was seen a handful of times. The chain carries TRBV10-3 and TRBJ2-2; D is undetermined. Looked up from germline, CDR1 is ENHRY and CDR2 is SYGVKD. CDR3 length: 15 residues. The V gene lost 3 bases and the J gene lost 2 bases, with 10 bases spanning the gap. The CDR3 loop is CAISDAGPNTGELFF. In nucleotides, the CDR3 is TGTGCCATCAGTGACGCCGGGCCTAACACCGGGGAGCTGTTTTTT.

This clonotype was seen a few times. The chain uses TRBV28 and TRBJ1-1; D unclear. Deletions cut 4 bases from V and 4 bases from J, with 10 bases between. Germline CDR1 and CDR2: MDHEN and SYDVKM. This CDR3 is 13 amino acids long. The CDR3: CASSWELSTEAFF. CDR3 coding DNA: TGTGCCAGCAGTTGGGAGCTTAGCACTGAAGCTTTCTTT.

This clonotype was detected only a few times. The rearrangement joins TRBV14 to TRBJ1-1; D not certain. CDR1 and CDR2 (germline): SGHDN, FVKESK. This CDR3 has 14 residues. Trimming left V 4 bases short and J 0 bases short, with 9 bases between. CDR3 DNA sequence: TGTGCCAGCAGCCGCCGGGATTTGAACACTGAAGCTTTCTTT. Its translation: CASSRRDLNTEAFF.

CDR3 DNA sequence: TGTGCCAGCAGTTACGGGCCCTTAGATACGCAGTATTTT. This translates into CASSYGPLDTQYF. V gene TRBV6-2 or TRBV6-3 combines with J gene TRBJ2-3; unclear D gene. CDR3 length: 13 residues. In germline, CDR1 is MNHEY, CDR2 SVGEGT. The V end lost 2 bases, the J end lost 5 bases, and 8 bases lay between the germline ends.

A few counts support this clonotype. The chain uses TRBV6-2 or TRBV6-3 and TRBJ2-3; D gene uncertain. Germline CDR1 is MNHEY and CDR2 is SVGEGT. The V and J ends lost 4 bases and 9 bases respectively, with 14 bases between them. This CDR3 has 13 amino acids. CDR3 protein: CASSSGGWATQYF. CDR3 nucleotide sequence: TGTGCCAGCAGTTCCGGCGGTTGGGCCACGCAGTATTTT.

The chain has TRBV7-4 and TRBJ2-5, with D uncertain. Germline lookup yields CDR1 SGHVT and CDR2 SQSDAQ. V lost 3 bases and J lost 3, with 20 bases in between. The CDR3 consists of 17 residues. CDR3 bases: TGTGCCAGCAGCTTCCCCCCCTCTCCTGGGAATGAAGAGACCCAGTACTTC. It specifies CASSFPPSPGNEETQYF.

The J gene is TRBJ2-5, the V gene TRBV25-1; 9 bases align to TRBD2. V lost 4 bases and J lost 3; bases outside the gene matches: 3. This CDR3 contains 14 residues. The germline gives CDR1 MGHDK, CDR2 SYGVNS. The CDR3 sequence: CASSGAGGKETQYF. The CDR3 DNA is TGTGCCAGCAGTGGAGCGGGGGGTAAAGAGACCCAGTACTTC.

CDR3 nucleotides: TGTGCCAGCAGACCAATGGACAGGGGGAACACCGGGGAGCTGTTTTTT. Its translation: CASRPMDRGNTGELFF. The J gene is TRBJ2-2, the V gene TRBV12-3 or TRBV12-4; TRBD1 agrees at 9 bases. The CDR3 has 16 residues. V trimming: 6 bases; J trimming: 1 base; junction bases outside the gene matches: 6.

The CDR3 DNA reads as TGTGCCAGCAGTGCGGGGCCCAAGAACACTGAAGCTTTCTTT. Amino acids: CASSAGPKNTEAFF. The V gene is TRBV6-2 or TRBV6-3, the J gene TRBJ1-1; a possible D gene is TRBD1 (5 bases). CDR1 and CDR2 from the germline V gene are MNHEY and SVGEGT. V gave up 5 bases and J gave up 1 base, with 11 bases separating them. This CDR3 is 14 amino acids long.